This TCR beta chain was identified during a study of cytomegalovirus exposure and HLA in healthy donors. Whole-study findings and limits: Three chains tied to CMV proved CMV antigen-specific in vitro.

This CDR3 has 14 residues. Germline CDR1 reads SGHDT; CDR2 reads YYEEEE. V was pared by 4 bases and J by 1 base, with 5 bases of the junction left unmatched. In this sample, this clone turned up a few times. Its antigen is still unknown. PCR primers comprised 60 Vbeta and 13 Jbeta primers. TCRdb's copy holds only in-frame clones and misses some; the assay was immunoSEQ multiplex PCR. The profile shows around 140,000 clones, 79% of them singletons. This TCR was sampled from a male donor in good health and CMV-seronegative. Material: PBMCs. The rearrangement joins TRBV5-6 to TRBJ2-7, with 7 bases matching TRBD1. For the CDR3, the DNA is TGTGCCAGCAGCGAAGGACAGGTATCCTACGAGCAGTACTTC. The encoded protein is CASSEGQVSYEQYF.